The present T cell receptor (beta chain) was sequenced within a study of blood T cell repertoires in COVID-19. For the study at large: Specimens from acute and convalescent COVID-19 originated in the United States, Italy and Spain.

Clones were sequenced by immunoSEQ multiplex PCR, and TCRdb holds only the in-frame ones, with some missing. The table has over 150,000 clones, more than 70% seen once. In assigning cohorts, the study relied on participant-reported clinical history. Trimming shortened V by 2 bases and J by 6 bases, and 14 bases separated the two germline ends. Germline CDR1 GTSNPN, CDR2 SVGIG (reference sequence). The CDR3 spans 15 residues. The sequence was collected from a man aged 35-49 years who had recovered from COVID-19. The chain employs TRBV30 and TRBJ2-6, with D unresolved. Sequencing input: PBMCs or T cells enriched from blood (not recorded which). The DNA for the CDR3 is TGTGCCTGGAGTTTCCTCCCCCTAGAGGCCAACGTCCTGACTTTC. Encoded protein: CAWSFLPLEANVLTF.